This TCR beta chain came from a study of cytomegalovirus exposure and HLA in healthy donors. Vbeta (60) and Jbeta (13) primers were used in the PCR. Measured with immunoSEQ multiplex PCR; TCRdb has only the in-frame clones, and not every one. This table has under 150,000 clones, about four fifths appearing once. Study-level points and caveats: Earlier findings revealed that most TCR beta V segments proved productive either about 87% or about 30% of the time. CMV serostatus was the only recorded immune exposure for donors. When the data were analyzed later, several of the most significant clusters appeared to be linked to common viral pathogens.

The CDR3 spans 16 residues. Concerning this clone itself: Antigen: not known.

The V and J genes are TRBV21-1 and TRBJ1-1; no DNA check was done on the table's D call, TRBD1. TRBV21-1 is reported as a pseudogene. The origin of this receptor is a woman in her 40s in good health and CMV-seropositive. Sequencing used PBMCs. This CDR3 is CASSKPYRTGDTEAFF. CDR3 DNA: TGTGCCAGCAGCAAACCGTATCGGACAGGGGACACTGAAGCTTTCTTT.